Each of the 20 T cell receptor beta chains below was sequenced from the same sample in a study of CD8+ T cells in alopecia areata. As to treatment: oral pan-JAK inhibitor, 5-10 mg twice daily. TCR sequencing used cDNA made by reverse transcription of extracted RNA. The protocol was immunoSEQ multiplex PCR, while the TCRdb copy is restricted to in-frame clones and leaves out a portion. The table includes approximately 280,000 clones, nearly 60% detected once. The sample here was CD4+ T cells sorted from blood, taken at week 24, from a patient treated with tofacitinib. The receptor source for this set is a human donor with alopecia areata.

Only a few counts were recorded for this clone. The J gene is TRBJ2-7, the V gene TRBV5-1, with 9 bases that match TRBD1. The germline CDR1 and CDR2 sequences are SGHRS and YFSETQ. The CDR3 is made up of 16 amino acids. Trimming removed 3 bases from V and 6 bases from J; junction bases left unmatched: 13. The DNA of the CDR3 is TGCGCCAGCAGCTCCCATCAAACCGGGACAGGGTCCGAGCAGTACTTC. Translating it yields CASSSHQTGTGSEQYF.

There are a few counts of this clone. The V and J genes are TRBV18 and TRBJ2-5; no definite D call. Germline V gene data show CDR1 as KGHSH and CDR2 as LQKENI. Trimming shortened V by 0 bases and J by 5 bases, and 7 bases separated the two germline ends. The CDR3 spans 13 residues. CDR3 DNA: TGTGCCAGCTCACCACCCAGCCCCGAGACCCAGTACTTC. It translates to CASSPPSPETQYF.

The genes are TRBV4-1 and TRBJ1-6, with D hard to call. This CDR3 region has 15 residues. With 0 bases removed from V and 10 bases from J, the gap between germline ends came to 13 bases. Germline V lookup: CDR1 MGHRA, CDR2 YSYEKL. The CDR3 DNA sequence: TGCGCCAGCAGCCAAGAGGTGGGAGAGAGCTCACCCCTCCACTTT. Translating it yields CASSQEVGESSPLHF.

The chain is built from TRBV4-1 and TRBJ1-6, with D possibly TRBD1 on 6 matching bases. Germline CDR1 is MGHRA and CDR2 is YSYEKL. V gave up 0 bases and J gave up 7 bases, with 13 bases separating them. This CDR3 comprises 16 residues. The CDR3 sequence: CASSQDQTGANSPLHF. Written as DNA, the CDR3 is TGCGCCAGCAGCCAAGATCAGACAGGCGCAAATTCACCCCTCCACTTT.

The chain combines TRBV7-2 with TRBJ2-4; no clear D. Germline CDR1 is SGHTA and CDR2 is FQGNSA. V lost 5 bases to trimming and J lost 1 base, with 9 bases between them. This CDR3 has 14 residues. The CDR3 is CASSGAAAKNIQYF. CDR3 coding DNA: TGTGCCAGCAGCGGAGCCGCGGCCAAAAACATTCAGTACTTC.

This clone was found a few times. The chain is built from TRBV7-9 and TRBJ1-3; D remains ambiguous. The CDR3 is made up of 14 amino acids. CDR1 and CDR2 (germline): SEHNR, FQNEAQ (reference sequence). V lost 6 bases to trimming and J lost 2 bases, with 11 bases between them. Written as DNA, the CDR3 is TGTGCCAGCAGTTCTATGATTACTGGAAACACCATATATTTT. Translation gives CASSSMITGNTIYF. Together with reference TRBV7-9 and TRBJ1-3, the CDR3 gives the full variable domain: DTGVSQNPRHKITKRGQNVTFRCDPISEHNRLYWYRQTLGQGPEFLTYFQNEAQLEKSRLLSDRFSAERPKGSFSTLEIQRTEQGDSAMYLCASSSMITGNTIYFGEGSWLTVV.

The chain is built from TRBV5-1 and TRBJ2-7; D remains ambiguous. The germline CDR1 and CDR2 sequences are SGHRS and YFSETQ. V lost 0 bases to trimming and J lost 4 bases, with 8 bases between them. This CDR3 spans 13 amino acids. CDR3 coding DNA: TGCGCCAGCAGCTTGGACGGTCAGTACGAGCAGTACTTC. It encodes CASSLDGQYEQYF.

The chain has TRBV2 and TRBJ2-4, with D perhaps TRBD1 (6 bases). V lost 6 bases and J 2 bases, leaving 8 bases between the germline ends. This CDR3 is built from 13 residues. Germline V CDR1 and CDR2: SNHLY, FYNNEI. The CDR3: CASRDSPKNIQYF. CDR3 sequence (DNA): TGTGCCAGCAGGGACAGCCCCAAAAACATTCAGTACTTC.

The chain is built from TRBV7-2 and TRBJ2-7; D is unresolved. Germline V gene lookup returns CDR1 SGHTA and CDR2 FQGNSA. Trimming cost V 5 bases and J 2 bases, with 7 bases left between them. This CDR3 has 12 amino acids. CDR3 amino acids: CASSLTPYEQYF. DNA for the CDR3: TGTGCCAGCAGCCTTACCCCCTACGAGCAGTACTTC.

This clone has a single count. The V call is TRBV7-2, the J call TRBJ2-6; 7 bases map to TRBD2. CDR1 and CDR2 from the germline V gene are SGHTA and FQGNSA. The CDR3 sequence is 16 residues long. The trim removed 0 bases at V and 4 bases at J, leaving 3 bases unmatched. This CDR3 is CASSLAGRAGANVLTF. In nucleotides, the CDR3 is TGTGCCAGCAGCTTAGCGGGGAGGGCCGGGGCCAACGTCCTGACTTTC.

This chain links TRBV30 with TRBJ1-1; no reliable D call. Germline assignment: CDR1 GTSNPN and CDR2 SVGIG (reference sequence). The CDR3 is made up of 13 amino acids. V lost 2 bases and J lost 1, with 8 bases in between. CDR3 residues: CAWSRKPNTEAFF. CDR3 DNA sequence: TGTGCCTGGAGTCGAAAGCCGAACACTGAAGCTTTCTTT. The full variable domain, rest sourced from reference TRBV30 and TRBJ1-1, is SQTIHQWPATLVQPVGSPLSLECTVEGTSNPNLYWYRQAAGRGLQLLFYSVGIGQISSEVPQNLSASRPQDRQFILSSKKLLLSDSGFYLCAWSRKPNTEAFFGQGTRLTVV.

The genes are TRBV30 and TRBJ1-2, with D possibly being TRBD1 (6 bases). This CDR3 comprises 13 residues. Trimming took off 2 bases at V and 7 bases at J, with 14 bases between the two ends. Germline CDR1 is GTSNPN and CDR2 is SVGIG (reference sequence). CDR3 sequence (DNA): TGTGCCTGGAGTCCGGCCAGGGGAGGTGGCTACACCTTC. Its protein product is CAWSPARGGGYTF. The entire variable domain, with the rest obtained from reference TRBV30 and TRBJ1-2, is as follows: SQTIHQWPATLVQPVGSPLSLECTVEGTSNPNLYWYRQAAGRGLQLLFYSVGIGQISSEVPQNLSASRPQDRQFILSSKKLLLSDSGFYLCAWSPARGGGYTFGSGTRLTVV.

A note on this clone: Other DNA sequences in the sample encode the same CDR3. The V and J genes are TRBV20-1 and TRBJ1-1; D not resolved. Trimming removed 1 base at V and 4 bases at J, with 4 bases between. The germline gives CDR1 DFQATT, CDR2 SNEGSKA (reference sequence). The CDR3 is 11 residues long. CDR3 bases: TGCAGTGCTAGAGGTGGCACTGAAGCTTTCTTT. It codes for CSARGGTEAFF.

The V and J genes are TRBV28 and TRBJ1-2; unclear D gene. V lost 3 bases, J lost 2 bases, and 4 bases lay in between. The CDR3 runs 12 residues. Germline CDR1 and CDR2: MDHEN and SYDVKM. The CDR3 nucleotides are TGTGCCAGCAGTTTCATAAACTATGGCTACACCTTC. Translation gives CASSFINYGYTF.

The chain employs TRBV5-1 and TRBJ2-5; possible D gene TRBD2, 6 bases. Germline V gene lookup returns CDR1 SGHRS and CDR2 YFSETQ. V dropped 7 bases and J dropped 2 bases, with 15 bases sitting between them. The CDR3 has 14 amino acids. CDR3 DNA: TGCGCCAGCGCTGGGGGGATTTTACAAGAGACCCAGTACTTC. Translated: CASAGGILQETQYF.

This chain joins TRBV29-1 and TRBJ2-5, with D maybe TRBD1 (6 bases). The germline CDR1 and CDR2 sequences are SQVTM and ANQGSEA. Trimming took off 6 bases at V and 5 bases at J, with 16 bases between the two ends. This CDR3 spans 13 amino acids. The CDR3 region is CSVRSGAGETQYF. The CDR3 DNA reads TGCAGCGTGCGGTCAGGGGCCGGGGAGACCCAGTACTTC.

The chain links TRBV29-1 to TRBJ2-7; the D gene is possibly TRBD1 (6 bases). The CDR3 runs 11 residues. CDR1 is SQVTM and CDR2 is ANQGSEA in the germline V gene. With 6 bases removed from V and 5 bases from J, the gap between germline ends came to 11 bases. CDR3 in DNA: TGCAGCGTCGGACAGCCAAACGAGCAGTACTTC. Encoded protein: CSVGQPNEQYF.

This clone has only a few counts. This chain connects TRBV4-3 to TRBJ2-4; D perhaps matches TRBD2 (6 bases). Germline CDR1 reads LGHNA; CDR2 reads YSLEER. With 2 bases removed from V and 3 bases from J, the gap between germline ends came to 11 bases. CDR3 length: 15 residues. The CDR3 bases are TGCGCCAGCAGCCAATATACCGGGAGCAAAAACATTCAGTACTTC. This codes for CASSQYTGSKNIQYF.

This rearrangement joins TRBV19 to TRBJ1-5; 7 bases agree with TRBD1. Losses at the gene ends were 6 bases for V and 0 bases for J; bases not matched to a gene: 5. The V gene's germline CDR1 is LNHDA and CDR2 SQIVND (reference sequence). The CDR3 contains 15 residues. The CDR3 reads CASRTTGYSNQPQHF. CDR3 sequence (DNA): TGTGCCAGTAGGACGACAGGGTATAGCAATCAGCCCCAGCATTTT.

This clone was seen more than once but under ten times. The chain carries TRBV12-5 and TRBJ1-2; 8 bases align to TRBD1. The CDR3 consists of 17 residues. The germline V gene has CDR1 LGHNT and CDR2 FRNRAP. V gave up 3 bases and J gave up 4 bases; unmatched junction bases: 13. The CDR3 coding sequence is TGTGCTAGTGGTTTAGAACAGGGGGGCCCCCTTGGCTATGGCTACACCTTC. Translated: CASGLEQGGPLGYGYTF.